The 24 T cell receptor beta chains presented below share a single source sample, sequenced in a study of regulatory T cells in long-lasting Graves disease. The time point denotes: persistent/refractory GD, antithyroid drugs over 5 years with positive TRAb. PBMC RNA served as the TCR library source. According to the study, TCR beta libraries were built with iRepertoire HTBI primers and CDR3-region Arm-PCR. TCRdb used MiXCR to reprocess the multiplex PCR reads, holding one entry per CDR3 protein. The table shows over 450,000 distinct CDR3 sequences, with 20% to 25% occurring only once. The sample was peripheral blood mononuclear cells (PBMCs), taken when the disease was refractory, from a patient treated with antithyroid drugs. Receptors were obtained from a female donor with Graves disease.

V gene TRBV25-1 combines with J gene TRBJ2-1; 11 nucleotides match TRBD2. Germline values: CDR1 MGHDK, CDR2 SYGVNS. Unmatched junction bases numbered 3, after V lost 1 base and J lost 10 bases. The CDR3 consists of 14 residues. The CDR3 spells CASSEWASGREQFF. The CDR3 nucleotides read TGTGCCAGCAGTGAATGGGCTAGCGGGAGGGAGCAGTTCTTC.

Notes on this clonotype: One end of the junction fails to match germline, which may point to a read error. V usage is TRBV28 and J usage is TRBJ1-5, with TRBD1 matching 9 bases. This CDR3 is built from 14 residues. Germline V gives CDR1 MDHEN, CDR2 SYDVKM. The CDR3 region is CASSSGQGFQPHHF. The DNA for the CDR3 is TGTGCCAGCAGTTCGGGACAGGGATTTCAGCCCCATCATTTT. The full variable domain, completed using reference TRBV28 and TRBJ1-5, is DVKVTQSSRYLVKRTGEKVFLECVQDMDHENMFWYRQDPGLGLRLIYFSYDVKMKEKGDIPEGYSVSREKKERFSLILESASTNQTSMYLCASSSGQGFQPHHFGDGTRLSIL.

This clonotype was detected a few times. The CDR3 reads CASSSQTGLAGNGFF. The CDR3 DNA is TGTGCCAGCAGCTCACAGACGGGACTAGCGGGAAATGGGTTCTTC. The V and J genes are TRBV7-2 and TRBJ2-1, with TRBD2 matching over 13 bases. Germline values: CDR1 SGHTA, CDR2 FQGNSA. There are 15 residues in the CDR3. The V and J ends lost 4 bases and 15 bases, in that order; junction bases with no gene match: 12.

This clonotype showed up many times. The rearrangement uses TRBV10-3 and TRBJ2-4; D is undetermined. The ends were cut back, 4 bases at V and 5 bases at J, with 6 bases in the middle. The CDR3 has 12 amino acids. CDR1 is ENHRY and CDR2 is SYGVKD in the germline V gene. Here the CDR3 reads CAISAEENIQYF. CDR3 coding DNA: TGTGCCATCAGTGCTGAGGAAAACATTCAGTACTTC.

This clonotype was seen a few times. The chain uses TRBV5-1 and TRBJ2-7; TRBD2 is a possible D gene (5 bases). The germline V gene has CDR1 SGHRS and CDR2 YFSETQ. CDR3 length: 14 residues. Trimming cost V 1 base and J 3 bases, with 11 bases left between them. CDR3 protein: CASSLFERNYEQYF. CDR3 coding DNA: TGCGCCAGCAGCTTGTTCGAGCGGAACTACGAGCAGTACTTC.

This chain joins TRBV4-3 and TRBJ2-7, with 16 bases that match TRBD2. Trimming removed 3 bases from V and 2 bases from J; junction bases left unmatched: 13. Germline V lookup: CDR1 LGHNA, CDR2 YSLEER. The CDR3 contains 20 residues. The CDR3 loop reads CASSQNITGTSGRAPYEQYF. The CDR3 coding sequence is TGCGCCAGCAGCCAGAATATAACAGGGACTAGCGGGAGGGCCCCCTACGAGCAGTACTTC.

This clonotype was seen repeatedly, ten times or more. This chain uses TRBV6-1 with TRBJ1-2, with a weak D call TRBD1 (5 bases). Germline assignment: CDR1 MNHNS and CDR2 SASEGT. V shed 5 bases and J shed 8 bases, with 21 bases lying between them. CDR3 length: 15 amino acids. The CDR3 nucleotides read TGTGCCAGCAGTCCGACCGGGACGGACACACGCGGCTACACCTTC. Its translation is CASSPTGTDTRGYTF.

This clonotype appeared a few times. The rearrangement links TRBV28 to TRBJ1-6; the D is unclear. V shed 6 bases and J shed 10 bases, with 31 bases lying between them. CDR1 is MDHEN and CDR2 is SYDVKM in the germline V gene. This CDR3 has 19 amino acids. The CDR3 nucleotides read TGTGCCAGCAGCCTCCATAGCGGATATCTAGGTGGACGGGCCTCACCCCTCCACTTT. It specifies CASSLHSGYLGGRASPLHF.

This clonotype was recorded at least ten times. This chain connects TRBV6-1 to TRBJ2-5, with a tentative D call TRBD1 (6 bases). The CDR3 consists of 13 residues. V lost 9 bases, J lost 1 base, and 12 bases lay in between. Germline assignment: CDR1 MNHNS and CDR2 SASEGT. CDR3 sequence: CASQTGSQETQYF. The CDR3 region has the DNA TGTGCCAGTCAGACAGGCTCCCAAGAGACCCAGTACTTC.

This clonotype came up many times. This chain uses TRBV6-9 with TRBJ2-5, with a weak D call TRBD2 (6 bases). The CDR3 is 15 residues long. Trimming took 3 bases from V and 2 from J, leaving 13 bases between them. CDR1 is MNHGY and CDR2 is SVAAGI in the germline V gene. The CDR3 DNA sequence: TGTGCCAGCAGTTACCTAGGAGGGGTTCAAGAGACCCAGTACTTC. This sequence encodes CASSYLGGVQETQYF.

V usage is TRBV30 and J usage is TRBJ2-7; tentative D call: TRBD2 (6 bases). The CDR3 loop spans 13 amino acids. The V gene's germline CDR1 is GTSNPN and CDR2 SVGIG (reference sequence). The V gene lost 5 bases and the J gene lost 9 bases, with 20 bases spanning the gap. The CDR3 DNA is TGTGCCTGGGCGCCGGGACTGAATTTCGGGCAGTACTTC. Protein sequence: CAWAPGLNFGQYF. The variable domain in full, with the rest retrieved from reference TRBV30 and TRBJ2-7, is SQTIHQWPATLVQPVGSPLSLECTVEGTSNPNLYWYRQAAGRGLQLLFYSVGIGQISSEVPQNLSASRPQDRQFILSSKKLLLSDSGFYLCAWAPGLNFGQYFGPGTRLTVT.

This clonotype was seen ten or more times. The J gene is TRBJ2-6, the V gene TRBV28; 9 bases match TRBD1. Germline trimming cut 2 bases from V and 4 bases from J; bases unmatched to any gene: 6. This CDR3 region has 17 residues. In germline, CDR1 is MDHEN, CDR2 SYDVKM. CDR3 residues: CASSLGTGKAGANVLTF. CDR3 coding DNA: TGTGCCAGCAGTTTAGGGACAGGGAAGGCCGGGGCCAACGTCCTGACTTTC.

The rearrangement uses TRBV6-5 and TRBJ2-5; 13 bases agree with TRBD2. The CDR3 is 16 amino acids. After removal of 4 bases from V and 5 bases from J, the junction contained 7 bases not matched to a gene. CDR1 is MNHEY and CDR2 is SVGAGI in the germline V gene. Written as DNA, the CDR3 is TGTGCCAGCAGTTCCATAGGACTAGCGGGGGTGGAGACCCAGTACTTC. It yields the protein CASSSIGLAGVETQYF.

The gene calls are TRBV20-1 and TRBJ2-3; unclear D gene. This CDR3 is built from 11 residues. Trimming pared 3 bases from V and 6 bases from J, leaving 7 bases between. Germline CDR1 DFQATT, CDR2 SNEGSKA (reference sequence). The DNA for the CDR3 is TGCAGTGCTAGCCTTAGGGATACGCAGTATTTT. It is translated as CSASLRDTQYF.

This clonotype showed up many times. V is TRBV28 and J is TRBJ2-7; 7 bases are shared with TRBD1. J was trimmed by 3 bases and V by 8 bases; bases with no gene match: 10. CDR1 is MDHEN and CDR2 is SYDVKM in the germline V gene. CDR3 length: 14 residues. The CDR3 DNA reads as TGTGCCAGCCGACGGACAGGAGACAGCTACGAGCAGTACTTC. Translating it yields CASRRTGDSYEQYF.

This clonotype was seen a few times. Given a much more abundant clone one base away, this may be a read error. The chain recombines TRBV12-3 or TRBV12-4 with TRBJ1-2; tentatively, D is TRBD1 (5 bases). There are 14 residues in the CDR3. CDR3 protein: CASNARGEDYSYTF. In DNA form, the CDR3 reads TGTGCCAGCAACGCCCGGGGGGAGGACTATAGCTACACCTTC.

The chain joins TRBV10-3 to TRBJ2-3, with D perhaps matching TRBD2 (5 bases). V was cut by 7 bases and J by 2 bases, with 19 bases left in between. The germline gives CDR1 ENHRY, CDR2 SYGVKD. The length of the CDR3 is 16 residues. The CDR3 region is CAIKSSSAEPTDTQYF. The CDR3 DNA reads as TGTGCCATCAAAAGTAGTAGCGCCGAACCCACAGATACGCAGTATTTT.

This clonotype was picked up a small number of times. The gene calls are TRBV29-1 and TRBJ2-7; D call uncertain. CDR1 is SQVTM and CDR2 is ANQGSEA in the germline V gene. Deletions cut 4 bases from V and 2 bases from J, with 15 bases between. There are 14 residues in the CDR3. The CDR3 protein is CSVVPLDGPYEQYF. CDR3 DNA: TGCAGCGTTGTCCCCCTGGACGGGCCCTACGAGCAGTACTTC.

This clonotype has at least ten counts. The rearrangement links TRBV6-2 or TRBV6-3 to TRBJ2-5; D is unresolved. The CDR3 runs 13 residues. Germline V gene data show CDR1 as MNHEY and CDR2 as SVGEGT. Trimming left V 0 bases short and J 5 bases short, with 7 bases between. In DNA form, the CDR3 reads TGTGCCAGCAGTTACTCGATATCCGAGACCCAGTACTTC. The encoded protein is CASSYSISETQYF.

The chain employs TRBV4-3 and TRBJ1-6, with 9 positions matching TRBD1. V shed 1 base and J 9 bases; nucleotides not matched to a gene: 4. Germline V CDR1 and CDR2: LGHNA, YSLEER. The CDR3 is made up of 15 amino acids. The CDR3 is CASSQGDRDGSPLHF. CDR3 in DNA: TGCGCCAGCAGCCAAGGGGACAGGGATGGTTCACCCCTCCACTTT.

This clonotype was seen repeatedly, ten times or more. The chain combines TRBV10-3 with TRBJ2-7; D possibly corresponds to TRBD1 (5 bases). V lost 0 bases and J 0 bases, leaving 12 bases between the germline ends. The CDR3 is made up of 16 amino acids. CDR1 ENHRY and CDR2 SYGVKD come from the germline V gene. CDR3 protein: CAISESDRGYSYEQYF. CDR3 DNA: TGTGCCATCAGTGAGTCAGACAGAGGATACTCCTACGAGCAGTACTTC.

This clonotype was counted only a few times. The rearrangement links TRBV28 to TRBJ1-3, with D possibly TRBD1 on 5 matching bases. CDR1 is MDHEN, CDR2 SYDVKM, per germline. The CDR3 is 15 amino acids. The V end was cut by 3 bases, the J end by 0 bases, with 9 bases between. CDR3 nucleotide sequence: TGTGCCAGCAGTTTCGGGGGGAGCTCTGGAAACACCATATATTTT. Translation gives CASSFGGSSGNTIYF.

Ten or more counts support this clonotype. The V call is TRBV28, the J call TRBJ2-5; no definite D call. Looked up from germline, CDR1 is MDHEN and CDR2 is SYDVKM. The length of the CDR3 is 14 residues. V lost 7 bases, J lost 4 bases, and 16 bases lay in between. CDR3 loop: CASTTMRALETQYF. The CDR3 nucleotides are TGTGCCAGCACTACGATGCGAGCCCTAGAGACCCAGTACTTC.

The table lists this clonotype with many counts. CDR3 DNA sequence: TGTGCCAGCAGTGACAGGGGCGGGCTAGCGGGTCGCTCCTACGAGCAGTACTTC. As protein: CASSDRGGLAGRSYEQYF. The chain recombines TRBV28 with TRBJ2-7; D may match TRBD1 or TRBD2 (8 bases each). The length of the CDR3 is 18 residues. Trimming stripped 5 bases from V and 0 bases from J, with 23 bases between. CDR1 and CDR2 (germline): MDHEN, SYDVKM.